Included here is one T cell receptor beta chain sequence, with context. Its target is unknown. Clones were read by immunoSEQ multiplex PCR, and TCRdb kept only the in-frame ones, dropping some. In the table there are some 110,000 clones, 93% of which are singletons. The data are from a study of siplizumab effects on memory and regulatory T cells. Deletions cut 3 bases from V and 1 base from J, with 12 bases between. Germline lookup yields CDR1 GTSNPN and CDR2 SVGIG (reference sequence). The CDR3 sequence is 14 residues long. General study results and limits: Whether proliferating Tregs in siplizumab cultures suppress was not functionally confirmed.

V is TRBV30 and J is TRBJ1-1; D is unresolved. This receptor was taken from a human donor in good health. Input material: Tregs sorted from blood. In nucleotides, the CDR3 is TGTGCCTGGAGGGTCCCGTGGTCGAACACTGAAGCTTTCTTT. Its translation is CAWRVPWSNTEAFF.